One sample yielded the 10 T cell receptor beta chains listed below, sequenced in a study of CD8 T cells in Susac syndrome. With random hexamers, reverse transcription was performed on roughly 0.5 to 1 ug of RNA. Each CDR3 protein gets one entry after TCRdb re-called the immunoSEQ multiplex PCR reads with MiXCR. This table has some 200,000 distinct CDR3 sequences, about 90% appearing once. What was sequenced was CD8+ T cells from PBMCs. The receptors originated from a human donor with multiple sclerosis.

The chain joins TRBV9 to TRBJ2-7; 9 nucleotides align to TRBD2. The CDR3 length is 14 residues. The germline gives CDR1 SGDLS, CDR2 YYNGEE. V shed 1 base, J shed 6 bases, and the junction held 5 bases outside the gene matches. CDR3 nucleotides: TGTGCCAGCAGCGTATCAGCGGGGGGACCCGAGCAGTACTTC. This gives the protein CASSVSAGGPEQYF.

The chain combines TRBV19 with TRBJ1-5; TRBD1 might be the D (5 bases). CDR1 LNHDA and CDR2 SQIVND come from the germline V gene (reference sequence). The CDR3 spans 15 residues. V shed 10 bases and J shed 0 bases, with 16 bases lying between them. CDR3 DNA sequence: TGTGCCACTGGGGCAGCATGGTCTAGCAATCAGCCCCAGCATTTT. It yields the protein CATGAAWSSNQPQHF.

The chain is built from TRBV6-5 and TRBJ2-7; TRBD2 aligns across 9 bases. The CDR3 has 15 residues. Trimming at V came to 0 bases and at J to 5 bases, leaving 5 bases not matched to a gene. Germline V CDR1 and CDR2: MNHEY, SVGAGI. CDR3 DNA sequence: TGTGCCAGCAGTTACTCTGGCGGGGGGGCCGACGAGCAGTACTTC. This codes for CASSYSGGGADEQYF.

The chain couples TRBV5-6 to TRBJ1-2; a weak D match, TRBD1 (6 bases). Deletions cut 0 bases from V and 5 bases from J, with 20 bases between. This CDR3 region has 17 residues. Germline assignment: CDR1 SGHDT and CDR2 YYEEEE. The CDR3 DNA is TGTGCCAGCAGCTTGGGGATGGGGGGACACTGGGAGTATGGCTACACCTTC. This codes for CASSLGMGGHWEYGYTF. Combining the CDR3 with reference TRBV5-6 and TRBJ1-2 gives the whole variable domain DAGVTQSPTHLIKTRGQQVTLRCSPKSGHDTVSWYQQALGQGPQFIFQYYEEEERQRGNFPDRFSGHQFPNYSSELNVNALLLGDSALYLCASSLGMGGHWEYGYTFGSGTRLTVV.

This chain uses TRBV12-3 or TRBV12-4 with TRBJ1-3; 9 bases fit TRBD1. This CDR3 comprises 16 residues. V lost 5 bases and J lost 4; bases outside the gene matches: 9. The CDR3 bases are TGTGCCAGCAGTCTCTGGGGGACAGGGAACGGAAACACCATATATTTT. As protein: CASSLWGTGNGNTIYF.

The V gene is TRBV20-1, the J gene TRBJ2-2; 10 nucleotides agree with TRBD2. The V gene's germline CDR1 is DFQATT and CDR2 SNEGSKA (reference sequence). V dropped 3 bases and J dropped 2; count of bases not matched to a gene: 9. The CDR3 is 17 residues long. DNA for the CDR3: TGCAGTGCTAGGCGACTAGCGGGCTCAGAAAACACCGGGGAGCTGTTTTTT. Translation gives CSARRLAGSENTGELFF.

The CDR3 region has the DNA TGTGCCAGCAGTCCGCCCCGATTCGGTAACAGGGGGGGTCCCGACTCTGGAAACACCATATATTTT. This encodes CASSPPRFGNRGGPDSGNTIYF. The V and J genes are TRBV12-3 or TRBV12-4 and TRBJ1-3, with 8 nucleotides matching TRBD1. V was pared by 5 bases and J by 0 bases, with 24 bases of the junction left unmatched. The CDR3 is 22 amino acids.

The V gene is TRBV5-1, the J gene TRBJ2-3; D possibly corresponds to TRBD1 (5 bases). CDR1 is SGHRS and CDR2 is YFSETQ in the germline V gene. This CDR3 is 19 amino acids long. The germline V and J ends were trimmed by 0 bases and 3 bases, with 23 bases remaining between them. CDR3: CASSLEGAAPPVETDTQYF. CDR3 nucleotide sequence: TGCGCCAGCAGCTTGGAAGGGGCGGCGCCCCCGGTGGAAACAGATACGCAGTATTTT. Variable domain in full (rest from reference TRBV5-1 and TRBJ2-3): KAGVTQTPRYLIKTRGQQVTLSCSPISGHRSVSWYQQTPGQGLQFLFEYFSETQRNKGNFPGRFSGRQFSNSRSEMNVSTLELGDSALYLCASSLEGAAPPVETDTQYFGPGTRLTVL.

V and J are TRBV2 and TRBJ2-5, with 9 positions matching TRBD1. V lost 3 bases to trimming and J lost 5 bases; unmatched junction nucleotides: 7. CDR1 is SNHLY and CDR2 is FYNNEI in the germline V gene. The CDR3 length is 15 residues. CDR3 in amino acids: CASSDGQGLGETQYF. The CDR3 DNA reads TGTGCCAGCAGTGACGGACAGGGGCTAGGGGAGACCCAGTACTTC.

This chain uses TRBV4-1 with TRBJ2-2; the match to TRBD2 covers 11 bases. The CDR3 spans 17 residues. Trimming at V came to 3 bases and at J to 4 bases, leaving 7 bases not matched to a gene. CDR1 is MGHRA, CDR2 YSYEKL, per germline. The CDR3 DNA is TGCGCCAGCAGCCAGGCAACTAGCGGGGGTATCACCGGGGAGCTGTTTTTT. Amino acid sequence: CASSQATSGGITGELFF.